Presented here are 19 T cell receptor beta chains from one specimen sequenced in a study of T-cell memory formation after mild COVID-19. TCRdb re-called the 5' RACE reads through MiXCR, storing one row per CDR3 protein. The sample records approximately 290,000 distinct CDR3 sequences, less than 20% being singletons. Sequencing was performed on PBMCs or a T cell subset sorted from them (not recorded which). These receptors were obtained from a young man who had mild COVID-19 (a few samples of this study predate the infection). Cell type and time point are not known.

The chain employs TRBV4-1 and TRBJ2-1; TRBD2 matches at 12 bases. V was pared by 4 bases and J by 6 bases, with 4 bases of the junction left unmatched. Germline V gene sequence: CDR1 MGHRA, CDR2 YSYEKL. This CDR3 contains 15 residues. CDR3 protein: CASSRGLAGFNEQFF. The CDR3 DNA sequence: TGCGCCAGCAGCCGGGGACTAGCGGGTTTCAATGAGCAGTTCTTC.

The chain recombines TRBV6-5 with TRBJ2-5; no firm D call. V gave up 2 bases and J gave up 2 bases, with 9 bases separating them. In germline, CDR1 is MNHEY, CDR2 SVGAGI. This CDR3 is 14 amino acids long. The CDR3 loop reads CASSYDGSQETQYF. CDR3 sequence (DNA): TGTGCCAGCAGTTACGATGGTTCACAAGAGACCCAGTACTTC.

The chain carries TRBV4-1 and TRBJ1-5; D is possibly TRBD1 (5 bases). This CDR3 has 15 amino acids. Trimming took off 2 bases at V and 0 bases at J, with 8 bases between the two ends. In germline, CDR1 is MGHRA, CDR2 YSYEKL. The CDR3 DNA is TGCGCCAGCAGCCAACAGGGTGATAGCAATCAGCCCCAGCATTTT. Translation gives CASSQQGDSNQPQHF.

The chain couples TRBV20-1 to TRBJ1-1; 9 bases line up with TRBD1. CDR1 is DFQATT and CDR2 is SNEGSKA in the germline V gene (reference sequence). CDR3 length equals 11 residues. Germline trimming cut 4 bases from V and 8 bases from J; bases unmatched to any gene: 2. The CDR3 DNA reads TGCAGTGCTAAGGACAGGGGAGAAGCTTTCTTT. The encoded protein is CSAKDRGEAFF.

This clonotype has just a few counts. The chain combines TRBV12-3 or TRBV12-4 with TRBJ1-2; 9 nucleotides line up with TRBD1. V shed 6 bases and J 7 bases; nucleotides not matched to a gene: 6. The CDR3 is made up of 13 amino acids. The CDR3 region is CASRPGQGRGYTF. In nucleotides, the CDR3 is TGTGCCAGCAGGCCGGGACAGGGACGTGGCTACACCTTC.

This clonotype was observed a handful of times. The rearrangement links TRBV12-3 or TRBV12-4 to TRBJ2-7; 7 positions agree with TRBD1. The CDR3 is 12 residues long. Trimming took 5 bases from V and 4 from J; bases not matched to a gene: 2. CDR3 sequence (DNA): TGTGCCAGCAGTAAGACAGGGTACGAGCAGTACGTC. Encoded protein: CASSKTGYEQYV.

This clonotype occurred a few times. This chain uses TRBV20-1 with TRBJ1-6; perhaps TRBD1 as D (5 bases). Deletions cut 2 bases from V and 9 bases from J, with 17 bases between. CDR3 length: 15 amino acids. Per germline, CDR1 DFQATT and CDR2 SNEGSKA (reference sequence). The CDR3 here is CSARFPVGEGSPLHF. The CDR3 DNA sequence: TGCAGTGCTAGATTTCCAGTGGGGGAAGGTTCACCCCTCCACTTT.

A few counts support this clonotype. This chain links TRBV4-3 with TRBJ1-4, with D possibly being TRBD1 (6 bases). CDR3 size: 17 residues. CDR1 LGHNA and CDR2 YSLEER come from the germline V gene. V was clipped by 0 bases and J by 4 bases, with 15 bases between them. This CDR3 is CASSQESPTGDNEKLFF. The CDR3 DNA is TGCGCCAGCAGCCAAGAGTCCCCGACAGGTGATAATGAAAAACTGTTTTTT.

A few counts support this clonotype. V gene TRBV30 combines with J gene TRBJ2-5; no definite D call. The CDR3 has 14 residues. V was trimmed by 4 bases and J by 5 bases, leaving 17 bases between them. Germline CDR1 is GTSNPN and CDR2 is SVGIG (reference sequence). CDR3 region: CAWTPQVEEETQYF. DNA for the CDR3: TGTGCCTGGACTCCGCAGGTCGAGGAGGAGACCCAGTACTTC.

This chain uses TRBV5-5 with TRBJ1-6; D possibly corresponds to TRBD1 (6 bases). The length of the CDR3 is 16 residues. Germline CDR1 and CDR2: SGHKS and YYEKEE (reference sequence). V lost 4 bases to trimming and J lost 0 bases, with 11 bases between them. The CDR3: CASSHRGDSYNSPLHF. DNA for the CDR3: TGTGCCAGCAGCCATAGGGGGGACTCCTATAATTCACCCCTCCACTTT.

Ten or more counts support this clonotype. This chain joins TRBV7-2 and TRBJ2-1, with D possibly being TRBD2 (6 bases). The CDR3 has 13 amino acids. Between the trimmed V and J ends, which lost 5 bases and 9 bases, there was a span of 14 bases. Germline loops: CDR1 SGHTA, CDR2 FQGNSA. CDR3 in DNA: TGTGCCAGCAGCCTAAGACTAGTGGGTGAGCAGTTCTTC. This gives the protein CASSLRLVGEQFF. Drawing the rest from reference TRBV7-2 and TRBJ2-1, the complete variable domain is GAGVSQSPSNKVTEKGKDVELRCDPISGHTALYWYRQSLGQGLEFLIYFQGNSAPDKSGLPSDRFSAERTGGSVSTLTIQRTQQEDSAVYLCASSLRLVGEQFFGPGTRLTVL.

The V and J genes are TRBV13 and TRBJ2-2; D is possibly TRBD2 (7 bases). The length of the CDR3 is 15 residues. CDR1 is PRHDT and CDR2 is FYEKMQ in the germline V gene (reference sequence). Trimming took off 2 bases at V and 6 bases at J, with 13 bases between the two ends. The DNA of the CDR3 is TGTGCCAGCAGCTTACGGGGGGCGCGCGCCGGGGAGCTGTTTTTT. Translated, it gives CASSLRGARAGELFF.

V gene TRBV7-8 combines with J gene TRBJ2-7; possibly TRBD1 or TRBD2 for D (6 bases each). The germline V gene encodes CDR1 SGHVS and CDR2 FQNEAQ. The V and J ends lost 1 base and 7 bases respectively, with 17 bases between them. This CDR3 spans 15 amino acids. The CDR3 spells CASSLDAPEGGEQYV. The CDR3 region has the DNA TGTGCCAGCAGCTTAGACGCACCCGAGGGGGGTGAGCAGTACGTC.

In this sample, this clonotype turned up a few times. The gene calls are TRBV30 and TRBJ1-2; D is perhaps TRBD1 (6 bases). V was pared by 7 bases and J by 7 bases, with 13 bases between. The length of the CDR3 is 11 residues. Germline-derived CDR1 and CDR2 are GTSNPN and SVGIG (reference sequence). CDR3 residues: CASTGGLGYTF. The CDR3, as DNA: TGTGCCTCCACCGGGGGGCTTGGCTACACCTTC.

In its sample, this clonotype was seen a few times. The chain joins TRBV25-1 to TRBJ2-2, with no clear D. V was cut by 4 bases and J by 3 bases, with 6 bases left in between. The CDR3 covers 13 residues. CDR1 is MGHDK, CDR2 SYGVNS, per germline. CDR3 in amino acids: CASSGAHTGELFF. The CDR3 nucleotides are TGTGCCAGCAGTGGGGCCCACACCGGGGAGCTGTTTTTT.

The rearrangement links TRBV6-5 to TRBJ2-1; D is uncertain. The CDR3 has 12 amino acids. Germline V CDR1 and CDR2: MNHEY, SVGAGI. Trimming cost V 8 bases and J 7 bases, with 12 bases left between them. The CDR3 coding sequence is TGTGCCAGCGCTGATAGGGTAAATGAGCAGTTCTTC. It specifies CASADRVNEQFF.

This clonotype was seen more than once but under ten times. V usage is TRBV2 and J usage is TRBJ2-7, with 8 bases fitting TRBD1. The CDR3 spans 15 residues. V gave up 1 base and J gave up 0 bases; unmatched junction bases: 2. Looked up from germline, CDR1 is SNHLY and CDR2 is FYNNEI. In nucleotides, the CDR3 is TGTGCCAGCAGTGAAGGGACAGGGACCTCCTACGAGCAGTACGTC. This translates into CASSEGTGTSYEQYV.

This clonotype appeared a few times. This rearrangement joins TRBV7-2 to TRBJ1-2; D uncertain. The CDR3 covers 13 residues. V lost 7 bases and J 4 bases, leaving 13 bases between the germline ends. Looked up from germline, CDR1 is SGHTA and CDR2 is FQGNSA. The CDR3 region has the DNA TGTGCCAGCACTAGTCGGGAGAGCTATGGCTACACCTTC. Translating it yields CASTSRESYGYTF. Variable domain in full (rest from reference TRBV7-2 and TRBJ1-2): GAGVSQSPSNKVTEKGKDVELRCDPISGHTALYWYRQSLGQGLEFLIYFQGNSAPDKSGLPSDRFSAERTGGSVSTLTIQRTQQEDSAVYLCASTSRESYGYTFGSGTRLTVV.

Here the CDR3 reads CASSPPGQKDEQFF. The CDR3 nucleotides read TGTGCCAGCTCACCACCTGGACAAAAGGATGAGCAGTTCTTC. The chain joins TRBV18 to TRBJ2-1; tentatively, D is TRBD1 (5 bases). V lost 0 bases and J 8 bases, leaving 11 bases between the germline ends. There are 14 residues in the CDR3. The V gene's germline CDR1 is KGHSH and CDR2 LQKENI.